Listed below are T cell receptor beta chains from one sample, sequenced in a study of OX40 agonist ivuxolimab in advanced cancers. Some clones are missing from TCRdb's copy, which holds only in-frame ones; the method was immunoSEQ multiplex PCR. This table has 70,000 to 95,000 clones, 85% to 90% appearing once. The specimen comprised CD4+ or CD8+ T cells sorted from blood, sampled in a trial of the OX40 agonist ivuxolimab. The receptors were sampled from an adult with an advanced solid tumor such as melanoma, head and neck, liver or kidney cancer. Each CDR3 is given with its conserved first and last residue. Each record gives: D gene, clone size, J gene, V gene, CDR3 DNA, CDR3 protein. The D gene is left open where the match is weak. Not all rows give a size; the values are once, few, many and, for expanded clones, a class.

.,.,TRBJ2-7,TRBV2,TGTGCCAGTAAAGGCTACGAGCAGTACTTC,CASKGYEQYF
TRBD1,many,TRBJ1-2,TRBV16,TGTGCCAGCAGCCCGACAGGGGGAGGCTATGGCTACACCTTC,CASSPTGGGYGYTF
TRBD1,.,TRBJ1-5,TRBV30,TGTGCCTGCTCCAGGGGGGGGAATCAGCCCCAGCATTTT,CACSRGGNQPQHF
.,once,TRBJ1-1,TRBV5-6,TGTGCCAGCAGCAGAACTGCTAACACTGAAGCTTTCTTT,CASSRTANTEAFF
.,.,TRBJ2-2,TRBV6-1,TGTGCCAGCAGTGAAATCCAGTGGGAGAGCCCGAACACCGGGGAGCTGTTTTTT,CASSEIQWESPNTGELFF
TRBD1,.,TRBJ2-3,TRBV7-8,TGTGCCAGCAGCTTAGACAGGGGTGATACGCAGTATTTT,CASSLDRGDTQYF
.,.,TRBJ1-2,TRBV6-5,TGTGCCAGCAGTTACTCGACCCCCTATGGCTACACCTTC,CASSYSTPYGYTF
.,.,TRBJ2-7,TRBV9,TGTGCCAGCAGCGTAGACGGGAGCCCCGGGGGAGAGCAGTACTTC,CASSVDGSPGGEQYF
.,few,TRBJ1-5,TRBV4-2,TGTGCCAGCAGCCGGGGAAATCAGCCCCAGCATTTT,CASSRGNQPQHF
.,.,TRBJ2-7,TRBV7-6,TGTGCCAGCAGCCCGCACTCCTACGAGCAGTACTTC,CASSPHSYEQYF
.,.,TRBJ1-1,TRBV19,TGTGCCAGTAGTACCTCCAGACGCCTGGGAGCTTTCTTT,CASSTSRRLGAFF
TRBD2,.,TRBJ2-7,TRBV4-2,TGTGCCAGCAGCCCCGGGACTAGCCGCTACGAGCAGTACTTC,CASSPGTSRYEQYF
.,.,TRBJ2-7,TRBV7-9,TGTGCCATCCGTGGACAGTACGAGCAGTACTTC,CAIRGQYEQYF
.,.,TRBJ1-5,TRBV19,TGTGCCAGTAATCCGGTCAATAGCAATCAGCCCCAGCATTTT,CASNPVNSNQPQHF
TRBD1,.,TRBJ1-2,TRBV27,TGTGCCAGCACCCCGGGAGGGACAGGGGGGTCCCGGGGAGGCTACACCTTC,CASTPGGTGGSRGGYTF
.,.,TRBJ1-1,TRBV6-1,TGTGCCAGCAGTCCGCGGGGCCCGGGGGACACTGAAGCTTTCTTT,CASSPRGPGDTEAFF
.,once,TRBJ2-7,TRBV7-3,TGTGCCAGCACTTGGGGGGCAAAAACCTCCTACGAGCAGTACTTC,CASTWGAKTSYEQYF
.,.,TRBJ1-1,TRBV27,TGTGCCAGCGGGACGGGGAACACTGAAGCTTTCTTT,CASGTGNTEAFF
TRBD1,.,TRBJ1-2,TRBV5-6,TGTGCCAGCAGCCAGGGGACAGGCAACTATGGCTACACCTTC,CASSQGTGNYGYTF
.,.,TRBJ1-4,TRBV2,TGTGCCAGCAGATCACGGCCAATGGCAACTAATGAAAAACTGTTTTTT,CASRSRPMATNEKLFF
.,.,TRBJ1-2,TRBV6-1,TGTGCCAGCAGTGAATGGGAAGGGGCCGCTAACTATGGCTACACCTTC,CASSEWEGAANYGYTF
.,.,TRBJ2-5,TRBV7-2,TGTGCCAGCAGCTTACTCAGGGGGGGTGAAGAGACCCAGTACTTC,CASSLLRGGEETQYF
.,few,TRBJ2-7,TRBV11-3,TGTGCCAGCAGCCCCAGCTCCTACGAGCAGTACTTC,CASSPSSYEQYF
.,few,TRBJ1-2,TRBV9,TGTGCCAGCAGCGTAGACACGGGAAGGGGCTACACCTTC,CASSVDTGRGYTF
.,.,TRBJ1-2,TRBV21-1,TGTGCCAGCAGCATCCGGGACAGGGCGTGGAACTATGGCTACACCTTC,CASSIRDRAWNYGYTF
.,.,TRBJ1-1,TRBV19,TGTGCCAGTAGTATAGGCACAAAACAAGGTTTGGTTGAAGCTTTCTTT,CASSIGTKQGLVEAFF
TRBD2,.,TRBJ2-1,TRBV10-2,TGCGCCAGCAGTGATGGGCGGGAGGGCCGCTATGAGCAGTTCTTC,CASSDGREGRYEQFF
.,few,TRBJ1-3,TRBV7-9,TGTGCCAGCAGCATTGTCAGGGGCGGAAACACCATATATTTT,CASSIVRGGNTIYF
.,.,TRBJ1-1,TRBV7-8,TGTGCCAGCAGCTCGACAGGCCGTGAAGCTTTCTTT,CASSSTGREAFF
.,.,TRBJ2-2,TRBV4-1,TGCGCCAGCAGCCGCGTTGGTGGGAGCGGGGAGCTGTTTTTT,CASSRVGGSGELFF
.,.,TRBJ1-1,TRBV6-5,TGTGCCAGCAGTTACAGGAACACTGAAGCTTTCTTT,CASSYRNTEAFF
.,.,TRBJ2-7,TRBV4-2,TGTGCCAGCAGCCACCCAGGGGGACTCGACCTATCCTACGAGCAGTACTTC,CASSHPGGLDLSYEQYF
.,.,TRBJ1-2,TRBV27,TGTGCCAGCAGTTTATACAGGGCGCATGGCTACACCTTC,CASSLYRAHGYTF
.,few,TRBJ2-7,TRBV7-2,TGTGCCAGCAGCTTAGGTGTGTACGAGCAGTACTTC,CASSLGVYEQYF
.,.,TRBJ2-7,TRBV7-3,TGTGCCAGCAGCTTATACGCAGGCTACGAGCAGTACTTC,CASSLYAGYEQYF
TRBD1,.,TRBJ1-2,TRBV10-3,TGTGCCATCAGTGAGTCGGGACAGGGGGAGGTGAGCGGCTACACCTTC,CAISESGQGEVSGYTF
.,once,TRBJ1-1,TRBV27,TGTGCCAGCAGTTTAAACGGAGTCCACTTGAACACTGAAGCTTTCTTT,CASSLNGVHLNTEAFF
.,.,TRBJ2-1,TRBV7-3,TGTGCCAGCAGTTTAGGAGGTTTGGGCAATGAGCAGTTCTTC,CASSLGGLGNEQFF
.,few,TRBJ2-1,TRBV10-3,TGTGCCATCAGTTCCTTAGGGGAGCACGTGGAGTTCTTC,CAISSLGEHVEFF
TRBD2,.,TRBJ2-7,TRBV5-6,TGTGCCAGCACCCCCCCGGGACTAGCGGGTTTCAATGGCGAGCAGTACTTC,CASTPPGLAGFNGEQYF
.,.,TRBJ2-7,TRBV5-8,TGTGCCAGCAGCCGGACTCCCGCCTACGAGCAGTACTTC,CASSRTPAYEQYF
.,.,TRBJ2-1,TRBV5-6,TGTGCCAGCAGCTTGATGTCGAGCTCCTACAATGAGCAGTTCTTC,CASSLMSSSYNEQFF
.,.,TRBJ2-7,TRBV9,TGTGCCAGCAGCGTAGCCTTGGCGGGGGAGCAGTACTTC,CASSVALAGEQYF
.,.,TRBJ1-1,TRBV19,TGTGCCAGTAGTATCCACACAGGGCCGAACACTGAAGCTTTCTTT,CASSIHTGPNTEAFF
.,.,TRBJ2-7,TRBV29-1,TGCAGCGTTGAAGAGGACACCTCCTACGAGCAGTACTTC,CSVEEDTSYEQYF
.,once,TRBJ1-1,TRBV5-1,TGCGCCAGCAGCATCGGGGTGGATGGGGAAGCTTTCTTT,CASSIGVDGEAFF
.,.,TRBJ1-2,TRBV6-6,TGTGCCAGCACCGGGGAGAGGGTGAATGGCTACACCTTC,CASTGERVNGYTF
TRBD2,.,TRBJ2-4,TRBV6-4,TGTGCCAGCAGCCCCACTAGCGGGAGTGCGAACATTCAGTACTTC,CASSPTSGSANIQYF
TRBD1,.,TRBJ1-3,TRBV5-6,TGTGCCAGCAGCGCGGGACAGGCCTATGGAAACACCATATATTTT,CASSAGQAYGNTIYF
.,.,TRBJ1-2,TRBV6-6,TGTGCCAGCAGTTACTCCGGGGAGTTCTATGGCTACACCTTC,CASSYSGEFYGYTF
TRBD1,.,TRBJ1-5,TRBV4-1,TGCGCCAGCAGCCAAGCCGACAGGGCGGATAGCAATCAGCCCCAGCATTTT,CASSQADRADSNQPQHF
TRBD1,.,TRBJ1-2,TRBV6-6,TGTGCCAGCAGTCCACCGGGACAGGGACACTATGGCTACACCTTC,CASSPPGQGHYGYTF
TRBD1,.,TRBJ2-1,TRBV5-7,TGTGCCAGCAGCCTCCAACAACAGGGGGCGAGGTACAATGAGCAGTTCTTC,CASSLQQQGARYNEQFF
.,.,TRBJ1-2,TRBV18,TGTGCCAGCTCACCGGAAGGGCTCTATGGCTACACCTTC,CASSPEGLYGYTF
.,.,TRBJ1-1,TRBV7-9,TGTGCCAGCAGCGCCTCCCTCGGCAGGGTCTCTGAAGCTTTCTTT,CASSASLGRVSEAFF
TRBD1,once,TRBJ1-1,TRBV28,TGTGCCAGCAGTTTAGGGACTCTTCAGGGGGCATGGAACACTGAAGCTTTCTTT,CASSLGTLQGAWNTEAFF